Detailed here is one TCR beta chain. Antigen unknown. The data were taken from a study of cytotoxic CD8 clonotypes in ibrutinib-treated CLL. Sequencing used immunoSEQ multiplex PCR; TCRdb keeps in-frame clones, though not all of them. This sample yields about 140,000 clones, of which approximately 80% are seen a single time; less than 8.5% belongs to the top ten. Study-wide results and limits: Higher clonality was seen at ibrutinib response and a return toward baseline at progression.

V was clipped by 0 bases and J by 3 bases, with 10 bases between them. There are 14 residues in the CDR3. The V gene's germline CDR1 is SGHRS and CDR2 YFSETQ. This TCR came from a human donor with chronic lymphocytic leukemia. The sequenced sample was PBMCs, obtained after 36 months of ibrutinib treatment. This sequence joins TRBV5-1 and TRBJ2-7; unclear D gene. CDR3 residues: CASSLDGPHYEQYF. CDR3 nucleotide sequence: TGCGCCAGCAGCTTGGATGGCCCCCACTACGAGCAGTACTTC.